The 28 T cell receptor beta chains given below trace back to one sample, sequenced in a study of blood T cells in healthy people across ages. The second PCR ran roughly 7 to 11 cycles with a sample-barcoded 5' primer and J-beta primers. In TCRdb, the 5' RACE reads were re-called with MiXCR into one record per CDR3 protein. This sample has more than 450,000 distinct CDR3 sequences, with around 27% found just once. This same sample was also taken into another study, of T cells of mothers and their children.

Sequencing used blood. The receptors derive from a boy aged 2 to 9 in good health.

There are many counts of this clonotype. The chain employs TRBV12-3 or TRBV12-4 and TRBJ1-1, with D possibly matching TRBD1 (5 bases). V dropped 4 bases and J dropped 2 bases, with 11 bases sitting between them. The CDR3 covers 14 residues. In DNA, the CDR3 is TGTGCCAGCAGTTCCGGGACGGATAACACTGAAGCTTTCTTT. It yields the protein CASSSGTDNTEAFF.

This clonotype was detected only a few times. The chain recombines TRBV12-3 or TRBV12-4 with TRBJ2-4; possibly TRBD1 for D (6 bases). V lost 5 bases, J lost 2 bases, and 13 bases lay in between. The CDR3 runs to 15 residues. CDR3: CASSLGQLSKNIQYF. Here the CDR3 DNA reads TGTGCCAGCAGTCTAGGACAGTTGTCCAAAAACATTCAGTACTTC.

This clonotype was found a few times. Mismatch with germline at one junction end may stem from a read error. The V call is TRBV7-2, the J call TRBJ2-3; 11 bases agree with TRBD2. The CDR3 loop spans 17 amino acids. Germline V gives CDR1 SGHTA, CDR2 FQGNSA. The CDR3 bases are TGTGCCAGCGGCTTAGCGTCAGGGACTAGCGGAGGTGGTACGCAGTATTTT. The encoded protein is CASGLASGTSGGGTQYF. The full variable domain, completed using reference TRBV7-2 and TRBJ2-3, is GAGVSQSPSNKVTEKGKDVELRCDPISGHTALYWYRQSLGQGLEFLIYFQGNSAPDKSGLPSDRFSAERTGGSVSTLTIQRTQQEDSAVYLCASGLASGTSGGGTQYFGPGTRLTVL.

The sample holds a few counts of this clonotype. The chain employs TRBV14 and TRBJ2-5; 13 bases match TRBD2. Germline-derived CDR1 and CDR2 are SGHDN and FVKESK. The CDR3 runs 16 residues. V was pared by 5 bases and J by 6 bases, with 9 bases of the junction left unmatched. The CDR3 nucleotides read TGTGCCAGCAGCGGACTAGCGGGGGCTTTTCTTCAGACCCAGTACTTC. This encodes CASSGLAGAFLQTQYF. The full variable domain, completed using reference TRBV14 and TRBJ2-5, is EAGVTQFPSHSVIEKGQTVTLRCDPISGHDNLYWYRRVMGKEIKFLLHFVKESKQDESGMPNNRFLAERTGGTYSTLKVQPAELEDSGVYFCASSGLAGAFLQTQYFGPGTRLLVL.

The chain has TRBV9 and TRBJ1-2; 7 positions match TRBD1. V lost 0 bases to trimming and J lost 4 bases; unmatched junction nucleotides: 6. Germline-derived CDR1 and CDR2 are SGDLS and YYNGEE. CDR3 length equals 15 residues. In nucleotides, the CDR3 is TGTGCCAGCAGCGTAGGTGCAGGGGGTGGCTATGGCTACACCTTC. Its protein is CASSVGAGGGYGYTF.

The V call is TRBV10-3, the J call TRBJ2-1; D perhaps matches TRBD1 (5 bases). Germline V gene sequence: CDR1 ENHRY, CDR2 SYGVKD. The ends were cut back, 3 bases at V and 0 bases at J, with 9 bases in the middle. The length of the CDR3 is 15 residues. CDR3 sequence: CAISDRAGSYNEQFF. Written as DNA, the CDR3 is TGTGCCATCAGTGACAGGGCTGGCTCCTACAATGAGCAGTTCTTC.

This clonotype has a single count. This chain links TRBV12-5 with TRBJ2-5, with 9 nucleotides matching TRBD2. CDR1 and CDR2 from the germline V gene are LGHNT and FRNRAP. The length of the CDR3 is 16 residues. V trimming: 5 bases; J trimming: 2 bases; junction bases outside the gene matches: 9. CDR3 coding DNA: TGTGCTAGTGGTCTGTATGAGACTAGCGGACAAGAGACCCAGTACTTC. Its protein is CASGLYETSGQETQYF.

The chain combines TRBV7-9 with TRBJ1-2; no definite D call. V was shortened by 0 bases and J by 4 bases, with 9 bases between the two germline ends. Germline loops: CDR1 SEHNR, CDR2 FQNEAQ (reference sequence). The CDR3 extends over 14 amino acids. The CDR3, as DNA: TGTGCCAGCAGCTTAGCCGGGATTTCCTATGGCTACACCTTC. Its protein is CASSLAGISYGYTF.

This rearrangement joins TRBV30 to TRBJ1-6; perhaps TRBD1 as D (5 bases). V gave up 4 bases and J gave up 9 bases, with 13 bases separating them. The CDR3 contains 13 residues. Per germline, CDR1 GTSNPN and CDR2 SVGIG (reference sequence). The CDR3 is CAWKGFGGSPLHF. The CDR3 coding sequence is TGTGCCTGGAAGGGCTTCGGGGGTTCACCCCTCCACTTT.

V and J are TRBV2 and TRBJ2-1; no definite D call. In germline, CDR1 is SNHLY, CDR2 FYNNEI. The CDR3 contains 13 residues. Trimming took 1 base from V and 5 from J, leaving 6 bases between them. The DNA of the CDR3 is TGTGCCAGCAGTGAAGGACTTAACAATGAGCAGTTCTTC. Its translation: CASSEGLNNEQFF.

The chain is built from TRBV7-8 and TRBJ1-1; 7 nucleotides align to TRBD1. The CDR3 consists of 15 residues. V dropped 1 base and J dropped 6; count of bases not matched to a gene: 8. Germline CDR1 SGHVS, CDR2 FQNEAQ. The CDR3 DNA sequence: TGTGCCAGCAGCTTAGGACAGGGTCGCCGTCCTGAAGCTTTCTTT. Translation: CASSLGQGRRPEAFF.

V gene TRBV2 combines with J gene TRBJ2-7; 7 bases match TRBD1. The J segment lost 0 bases and the V segment lost 9 bases, leaving 5 bases of the junction unmatched. The CDR3 contains 13 residues. CDR1 SNHLY and CDR2 FYNNEI come from the germline V gene. CDR3 coding DNA: TGTGCCAGTATGGGACAGACCTCCTACGAGCAGTACTTC. Residues: CASMGQTSYEQYF.

The chain joins TRBV20-1 to TRBJ2-4; no clear D. The germline V gene has CDR1 DFQATT and CDR2 SNEGSKA (reference sequence). There are 15 residues in the CDR3. Trimming pared 0 bases from V and 0 bases from J, leaving 9 bases between. This CDR3 is CSARDITIAKNIQYF. The CDR3 DNA reads as TGCAGTGCTAGAGATATTACTATAGCCAAAAACATTCAGTACTTC.

V and J are TRBV5-6 and TRBJ2-7; 7 bases match TRBD1. Germline lookup yields CDR1 SGHDT and CDR2 YYEEEE. V lost 4 bases, J lost 12 bases, and 16 bases stayed unmatched. The CDR3 totals 14 residues. CDR3 DNA sequence: TGTGCCAGCAGCCCCTGGGACAGCCGCCTCCTAGGGTACTTC. Translated: CASSPWDSRLLGYF.

J is TRBJ2-1 and V is TRBV2, with D perhaps TRBD1 (6 bases). Per germline, CDR1 SNHLY and CDR2 FYNNEI. V lost 4 bases to trimming and J lost 8 bases, with 12 bases between them. The CDR3 has 13 residues. The DNA for the CDR3 is TGTGCCAGCAGTGGGGAACAGGGCCATGAGCAGTTCTTC. It translates to CASSGEQGHEQFF.

This clonotype showed up just a few times. The chain employs TRBV7-9 and TRBJ1-3, with TRBD1 matching 7 bases. The CDR3 length is 17 residues. Germline V gene sequence: CDR1 SEHNR, CDR2 FQNEAQ (reference sequence). V trimming: 8 bases; J trimming: 0 bases; junction bases outside the gene matches: 13. CDR3 protein: CASELTGGQVSGNTIYF. The CDR3 DNA follows: TGTGCCAGCGAACTGACAGGAGGACAGGTCTCTGGAAACACCATATATTTT.

This clonotype turned up a few times. J is TRBJ2-7 and V is TRBV19; 7 bases map to TRBD2. Germline CDR1 and CDR2: LNHDA and SQIVND (reference sequence). The junction had 3 bases not matched to a gene; V was cut back by 3 bases and J by 4 bases. The CDR3 totals 13 residues. In DNA form, the CDR3 reads TGTGCCAGTAGTATGGGTAGCGGGTACGAGCAGTACTTC. This codes for CASSMGSGYEQYF. The entire variable domain, with the rest obtained from reference TRBV19 and TRBJ2-7, is as follows: DGGITQSPKYLFRKEGQNVTLSCEQNLNHDAMYWYRQDPGQGLRLIYYSQIVNDFQKGDIAEGYSVSREKKESFPLTVTSAQKNPTAFYLCASSMGSGYEQYFGPGTRLTVT.

The J gene is TRBJ2-1, the V gene TRBV7-2, with a tentative D call TRBD2 (6 bases). The CDR3 is 16 amino acids. Trimming pared 1 base from V and 2 bases from J, leaving 12 bases between. The germline V gene has CDR1 SGHTA and CDR2 FQGNSA. CDR3 in amino acids: CASSLVGGNTYNEQFF. CDR3 coding DNA: TGTGCCAGCAGCTTAGTAGGCGGGAACACCTACAATGAGCAGTTCTTC.

This clonotype was seen only once. This rearrangement joins TRBV15 to TRBJ1-1, with D uncertain. CDR1 and CDR2 from the germline V gene are LNHNV and YYDKDF (reference sequence). V was shortened by 0 bases and J by 0 bases, with 2 bases between the two germline ends. CDR3 length: 13 residues. The chain's CDR3 is CATSRDLNTEAFF. In DNA form, the CDR3 reads TGTGCCACCAGCAGAGATCTGAACACTGAAGCTTTCTTT.

The V and J genes are TRBV30 and TRBJ2-7; D is tentatively TRBD1 or TRBD2 (5 bases each). CDR1 is GTSNPN and CDR2 is SVGIG in the germline V gene (reference sequence). V was pared by 6 bases and J by 0 bases, with 18 bases between. The CDR3 totals 15 residues. The CDR3 DNA reads TGTGCCTGCACCCCGGACGGGACGGGCTCCTACGAGCAGTACTTC. This translates into CACTPDGTGSYEQYF. Supplemented by reference TRBV30 and TRBJ2-7, the full variable domain reads SQTIHQWPATLVQPVGSPLSLECTVEGTSNPNLYWYRQAAGRGLQLLFYSVGIGQISSEVPQNLSASRPQDRQFILSSKKLLLSDSGFYLCACTPDGTGSYEQYFGPGTRLTVT.

This clonotype was observed a handful of times. The genes are TRBV25-1 and TRBJ2-7; possibly TRBD1 for D (5 bases). This CDR3 comprises 15 residues. V gave up 1 base and J gave up 2 bases, with 12 bases separating them. CDR1 and CDR2 from the germline V gene are MGHDK and SYGVNS. The CDR3 reads CASSEWAGSPYEQYF. The CDR3, as DNA: TGTGCCAGCAGTGAATGGGCAGGGTCCCCCTACGAGCAGTACTTC.

This chain joins TRBV20-1 and TRBJ2-7; D gene uncertain. This CDR3 is 13 amino acids long. V lost 5 bases, J lost 0 bases, and 11 bases lay in between. Germline V lookup: CDR1 DFQATT, CDR2 SNEGSKA (reference sequence). The DNA for the CDR3 is TGCAGTGCTTGTCGGTCTGGCTCCTACGAGCAGTACTTC. This codes for CSACRSGSYEQYF.

This clonotype was counted a few times. Germline and junction disagree at one end, which may indicate a read error. The rearrangement links TRBV7-2 to TRBJ2-1; 16 bases are a match to TRBD2. In germline, CDR1 is SGHTA, CDR2 FQGNSA. This CDR3 spans 17 amino acids. The CDR3 reads CAGSLRKGLAGGREQFF. CDR3 coding DNA: TGTGCCGGCAGCCTGAGGAAGGGACTAGCGGGAGGGCGAGAGCAGTTCTTC.

The rearrangement uses TRBV29-1 and TRBJ1-4, with 7 positions matching TRBD1. J lost 6 bases, V lost 6 bases, and 7 bases had no gene match. This CDR3 is built from 13 residues. Germline V gene lookup returns CDR1 SQVTM and CDR2 ANQGSEA. CDR3 sequence: CSVAGTVDEKLFF. The DNA for the CDR3 is TGCAGCGTGGCCGGGACAGTTGATGAAAAACTGTTTTTT.

The table lists this clonotype with many counts. The chain employs TRBV6-5 and TRBJ2-2; D is possibly TRBD2 (6 bases). The length of the CDR3 is 14 residues. V dropped 4 bases and J dropped 5 bases, with 11 bases sitting between them. Germline CDR1 reads MNHEY; CDR2 reads SVGAGI. CDR3 protein: CASSFERGTGELFF. The CDR3, as DNA: TGTGCCAGCAGTTTTGAACGGGGGACCGGGGAGCTGTTTTTT.

J is TRBJ2-1 and V is TRBV9; perhaps TRBD1 as D (6 bases). The DNA end lines up better with TRBJ2-7; the J call may be wrong. This CDR3 spans 13 amino acids. The germline gives CDR1 SGDLS, CDR2 YYNGEE. CDR3 region: CASSARQADEQYF. The CDR3 DNA reads TGTGCCAGCAGCGCCCGACAGGCGGACGAGCAGTACTTC.

As to this clonotype: Relative to the germline gene, one junction end is altered; a read error may explain this. The chain employs TRBV7-9 and TRBJ2-1, with D hard to call. The CDR3 spans 15 residues. CDR1 and CDR2 (germline): SEHNR, FQNEAQ (reference sequence). This CDR3 reads CASSKGPISYNEQFF. Here the CDR3 DNA reads TGTGCCAGCAGCAAAGGACCGATTTCCTACAATGAACAGTTCTTC.

J is TRBJ2-7 and V is TRBV20-1; 7 bases are a match to TRBD2. J was trimmed by 3 bases and V by 3 bases; bases with no gene match: 8. Germline CDR1 reads DFQATT; CDR2 reads SNEGSKA (reference sequence). The CDR3 length is 14 residues. CDR3 coding DNA: TGCAGTGCTAGTGAGGCGGGAGCGGTCTACGAGCAGTACTTC. It codes for CSASEAGAVYEQYF.